Below are 16 T cell receptor beta chains sequenced from a single sample in a study of breast tumors, draining lymph nodes, adjacent tissues. TCRdb passed the multiplex PCR reads through MiXCR, listing each CDR3 protein once. The sample includes about 180,000 distinct CDR3 sequences, 33% of them seen just once. Axillary draining lymph nodes of breast cancer patients supplied the node samples. The specimen sequenced was axillary lymph node tissue. These receptors came from a female donor with breast cancer. Some clones in this sample may be carry-over from other donors' samples.

On this clonotype: With a much larger clone just one base away, this may be a read error. V is TRBV9 and J is TRBJ2-6; the match to TRBD1 covers 7 bases. The CDR3 length is 16 residues. In germline, CDR1 is SGDLS, CDR2 YYNGEE. The CDR3 sequence is CASSVGTVSGANALTF. The CDR3 nucleotides are TGTGCCAGCAGCGTTGGGACAGTCTCTGGGGCCAACGCCCTGACTTTC.

The rearrangement joins TRBV18 to TRBJ2-2; D perhaps matches TRBD2 (6 bases). CDR1 and CDR2 from the germline V gene are KGHSH and LQKENI. The CDR3 spans 16 residues. Trimming pared 2 bases from V and 6 bases from J, leaving 16 bases between. CDR3 coding DNA: TGTGCCAGCTCACCAAGGAGGGCCCAATGGGCCGGGGAGCTGTTTTTT. This encodes CASSPRRAQWAGELFF.

This clonotype was observed many times. CDR3 nucleotides: TGTGCCTGGACCCAGGGGGCTGGGGCCAACGTCCTGACTTTC. It yields the protein CAWTQGAGANVLTF. This chain links TRBV30 with TRBJ2-6; 7 bases are shared with TRBD1. The CDR3 has 14 residues. Germline CDR1 GTSNPN, CDR2 SVGIG (reference sequence). V lost 4 bases, J lost 2 bases, and 2 bases stayed unmatched.

This clonotype was seen ten or more times. It may be a read error: a sequence one base away is much more abundant. The V gene is TRBV7-3, the J gene TRBJ2-6, with D possibly being TRBD1 (6 bases). Germline CDR1 is SGHTA and CDR2 is FQGTGA. There are 15 residues in the CDR3. The CDR3 DNA follows: TGTGCCAGCAGCTTAAGACAGGCTGGGGCCAACGTCCTGCCTTTC. It is translated as CASSLRQAGANVLPF.

The CDR3 DNA follows: TGTGCCAGCAGCCAGACCCGGGAGACCCTCCACTTT. Encoded protein: CASSQTRETLHF. The V call is TRBV28, the J call TRBJ1-6; unclear D gene. Germline values: CDR1 MDHEN, CDR2 SYDVKM. The CDR3 is made up of 12 amino acids. V was pared by 6 bases and J by 14 bases, with 14 bases between.

CDR3: CASLSFGRGPREQYF. For the CDR3, the DNA is TGTGCTAGTTTATCTTTCGGCAGGGGGCCACGGGAGCAGTACTTC. This chain connects TRBV25-1 to TRBJ2-7; 8 positions match TRBD1. Germline CDR1 reads MGHDK; CDR2 reads SYGVNS. The CDR3 loop spans 15 amino acids.

The sample holds a few counts of this clonotype. Being one base from a much bigger clone, this may be a read error. The J gene is TRBJ2-2, the V gene TRBV10-1; D is ambiguous. Trimming left V 8 bases short and J 3 bases short, with 7 bases between. This CDR3 region has 12 residues. Germline CDR1 and CDR2: WNHNN and SYGVQD (reference sequence). CDR3 residues: CASLADTGELFF. The DNA for the CDR3 is TGCGCCAGCTTGGCAGACACCGGGGAGCTGTTTTTT.

As concerns this clonotype: Relative to the germline gene, one junction end is altered; a read error may explain this. This CDR3 is CASSPPGLAGGNVLTF. The CDR3 region has the DNA TGTGCCAGCAGCCCCCCGGGACTAGCGGGGGGCAACGTCCTGACTTTC. V usage is TRBV5-5 and J usage is TRBJ2-6; 15 bases align to TRBD2. Germline CDR1 SGHKS, CDR2 YYEKEE (reference sequence). CDR3 length: 16 residues.

A word on this clonotype: A much more abundant neighbour one base away suggests this may be a read error. This rearrangement joins TRBV5-4 to TRBJ2-7, with TRBD1 as a possible D gene (6 bases). Germline V lookup: CDR1 SGHNT, CDR2 YYREEE (reference sequence). The CDR3 sequence is 15 residues long. This CDR3 is CASSQEARGYNEQYF. The DNA for the CDR3 is TGCGCCAGCAGCCAAGAGGCCAGGGGTTACAATGAGCAGTACTTC. Supplemented by reference TRBV5-4 and TRBJ2-7, the full variable domain reads ETGVTQSPTHLIKTRGQQVTLRCSSQSGHNTVSWYQQALGQGPQFIFQYYREEENGRGNFPPRFSGLQFPNYSSELNVNALELDDSALYLCASSQEARGYNEQYFGPGTRLTVT.

This clonotype was detected many times. The chain couples TRBV10-2 to TRBJ2-3; 7 bases fit TRBD1. Germline loops: CDR1 WSHSY, CDR2 SAAADI. V trimming: 8 bases; J trimming: 2 bases; junction bases outside the gene matches: 13. The CDR3 contains 16 residues. DNA for the CDR3: TGCGCCAGCGGTCTGAAACAGGGGTTAGACACAGATACGCAGTATTTT. This codes for CASGLKQGLDTDTQYF.

This clonotype was recorded many times. The chain carries TRBV9 and TRBJ2-7, with 11 bases aligning to TRBD2. The CDR3 length is 15 residues. V dropped 0 bases and J dropped 6; count of bases not matched to a gene: 5. CDR1 and CDR2 (germline): SGDLS, YYNGEE. The CDR3 nucleotides are TGTGCCAGCAGCGTAGACCCTAGCGGGGGGCTCGAGCAGTACTTC. This sequence encodes CASSVDPSGGLEQYF.

CDR3 DNA sequence: TGCGCCAGCAGCCAAGCCTACCCGGGACAGGGGAGCCTTGGGCAGTACTTC. This translates into CASSQAYPGQGSLGQYF. This chain links TRBV4-1 with TRBJ2-7, with 10 bases identical to TRBD1. CDR1 MGHRA and CDR2 YSYEKL come from the germline V gene. V lost 1 base, J lost 9 bases, and 15 bases stayed unmatched. CDR3 length equals 17 residues.

This clonotype came up once. Because the CDR3 is missing its conserved closing phenylalanine or tryptophan, this is likely a read error. Because the CDR3's place on the DNA is in doubt, the DNA is left out and the CDR3 is given as listed by TCRdb. This chain uses TRBV20-1 with TRBJ1-2; the table names TRBD1, a call not compared with the DNA. Germline V lookup: CDR1 DFQATT, CDR2 SNEGSKA (reference sequence). The length of the CDR3 is 12 amino acids, counting both ends. The CDR3 reads CSARGQGRTFSL.

The V and J genes are TRBV7-9 and TRBJ1-6; 7 bases agree with TRBD1. V shed 5 bases and J 6 bases; nucleotides not matched to a gene: 7. Germline V CDR1 and CDR2: SEHNR, FQNEAQ (reference sequence). The length of the CDR3 is 15 residues. This CDR3 is CASSLGGSPNSPLHF. CDR3 coding DNA: TGTGCCAGCAGCCTAGGGGGCAGTCCTAATTCACCCCTCCACTTT.

This clonotype was picked up many times. The rearrangement links TRBV7-9 to TRBJ2-5; 8 nucleotides match TRBD1. Trimming cost V 3 bases and J 5 bases; bases outside gene matches: 8. Germline V gene lookup returns CDR1 SEHNR and CDR2 FQNEAQ (reference sequence). This CDR3 has 15 residues. The CDR3 coding sequence is TGTGCCAGCAGCTTCGGACAGGGAAACCTGGAGACCCAGTACTTC. Translated, it gives CASSFGQGNLETQYF.

This clonotype has ten or more counts. The genes are TRBV20-1 and TRBJ2-7, with TRBD1 matching over 7 bases. Germline CDR1 and CDR2: DFQATT and SNEGSKA (reference sequence). With V trimmed by 6 bases and J by 5 bases, 16 bases remained unmatched. This CDR3 comprises 15 residues. In DNA, the CDR3 is TGCAGTGCCAGGGACAGTACAACCCCTACCCACGAGCAGTACTTC. This gives the protein CSARDSTTPTHEQYF.